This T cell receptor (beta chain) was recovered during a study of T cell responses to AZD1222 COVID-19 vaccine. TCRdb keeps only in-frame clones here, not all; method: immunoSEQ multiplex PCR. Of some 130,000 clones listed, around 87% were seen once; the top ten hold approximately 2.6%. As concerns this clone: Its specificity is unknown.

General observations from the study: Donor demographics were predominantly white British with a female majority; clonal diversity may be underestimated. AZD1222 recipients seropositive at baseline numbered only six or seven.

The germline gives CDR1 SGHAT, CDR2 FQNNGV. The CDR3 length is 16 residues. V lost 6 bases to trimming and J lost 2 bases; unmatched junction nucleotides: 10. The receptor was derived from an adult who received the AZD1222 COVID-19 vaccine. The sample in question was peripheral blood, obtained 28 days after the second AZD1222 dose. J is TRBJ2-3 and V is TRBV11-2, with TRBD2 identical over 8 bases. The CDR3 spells CASSEPGGPNTDTQYF. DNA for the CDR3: TGTGCCAGCAGTGAACCGGGGGGGCCAAACACAGATACGCAGTATTTT.